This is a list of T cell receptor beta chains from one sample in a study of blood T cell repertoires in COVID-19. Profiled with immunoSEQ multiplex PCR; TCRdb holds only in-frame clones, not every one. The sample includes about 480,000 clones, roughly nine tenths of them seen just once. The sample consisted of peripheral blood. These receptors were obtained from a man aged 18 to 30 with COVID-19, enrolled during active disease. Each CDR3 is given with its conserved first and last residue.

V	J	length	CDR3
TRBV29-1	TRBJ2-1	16	CSVGPGGAGGLNEQFF
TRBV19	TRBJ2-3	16	CASSISHDRAVDTQYF
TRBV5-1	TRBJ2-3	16	CASSWSGTSKTDTQYF
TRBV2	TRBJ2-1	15	CASSLTSGGANEQFF
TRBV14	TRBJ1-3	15	CASSQVSVSGNTIYF
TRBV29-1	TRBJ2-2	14	CSYRDRGVTGELFF
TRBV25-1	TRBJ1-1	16	CASSEGVTGLNTEAFF
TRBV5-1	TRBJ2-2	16	CASSPRQLINTGELFF
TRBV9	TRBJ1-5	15	CASSRGPYNNQPQHF
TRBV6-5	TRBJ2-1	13	CASSYAYYNEQFF
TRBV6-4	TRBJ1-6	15	CASSSAPGGNSPLHF
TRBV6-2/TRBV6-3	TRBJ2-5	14	CASSYTEGRETQYF
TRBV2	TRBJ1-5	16	CASSEVKGLGNQPQHF
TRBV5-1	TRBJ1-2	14	CASSNGQSLYGYTF
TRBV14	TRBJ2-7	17	CASSPHPRLTHPYEQYF
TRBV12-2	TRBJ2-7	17	CASRYPSERGTAYEQYF
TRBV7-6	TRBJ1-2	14	CASSQMSEDYGYTF
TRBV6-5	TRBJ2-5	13	CASRQEGRETQYF
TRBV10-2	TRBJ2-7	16	CASSTGTSNPFYEQYF
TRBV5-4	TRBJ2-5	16	CASSLRSSGGGETQYF
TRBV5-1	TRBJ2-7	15	CASSLVSRGVSEQYF
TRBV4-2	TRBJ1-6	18	CASSQDLGQGLGNSPLHF
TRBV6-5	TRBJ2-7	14	CASSRTSGGYEQYF
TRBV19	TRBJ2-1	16	CASLSLAGGAYNEQFF
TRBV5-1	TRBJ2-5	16	CASSFGTSGVQETQYF
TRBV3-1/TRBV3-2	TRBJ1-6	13	CASGQLNNSPLHF
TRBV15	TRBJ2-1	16	CATSRGSGRAGPEQFF
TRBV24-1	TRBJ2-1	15	CATSDPSEGYNEQFF
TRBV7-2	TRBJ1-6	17	CASSQNRGSSFNSPLHF
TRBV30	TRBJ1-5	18	CAWICTIRRASYNQPQHF
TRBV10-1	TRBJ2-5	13	CASSEDGLETQYF
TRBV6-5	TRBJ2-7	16	CASSYSIRRETYEQYF
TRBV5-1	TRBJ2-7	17	CASSPGGGGGPSYEQYF
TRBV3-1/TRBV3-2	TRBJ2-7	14	CASSQDLLRGEQYF
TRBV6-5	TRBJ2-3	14	CASSAGTGADTQYF
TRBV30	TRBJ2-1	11	CAWMGRQGQFF
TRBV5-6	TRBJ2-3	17	CASSLDPRGRSTDTQYF
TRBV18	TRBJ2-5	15	CASSPLGSGKETQYF
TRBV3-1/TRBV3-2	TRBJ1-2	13	CASSHGRGDGYTF
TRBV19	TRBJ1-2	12	CASFDSIYGYTF
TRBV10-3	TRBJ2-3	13	CAISGGAPDTQYF
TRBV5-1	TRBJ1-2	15	CASSPTQGLDYGYTF
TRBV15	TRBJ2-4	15	CATSRGTVAKNIQYF
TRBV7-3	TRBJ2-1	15	CASSRLAGAINEQFF
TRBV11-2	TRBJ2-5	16	CASSFSDGLAGETQYF
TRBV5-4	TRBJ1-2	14	CASSLEGPRFGYTF
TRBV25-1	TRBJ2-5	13	CASSGGGGETQYF
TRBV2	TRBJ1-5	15	CASSEAGIRNQPQHF
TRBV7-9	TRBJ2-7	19	CASSPFHPPRRQGSHEQYF
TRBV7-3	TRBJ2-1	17	CASSDGRPGGPIGEQFF
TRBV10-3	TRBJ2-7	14	CAVRPPGRVYEQYF
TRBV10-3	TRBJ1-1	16	CAISTKGTGANTEAFF
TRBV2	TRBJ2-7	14	CASGSASSYYEQYF
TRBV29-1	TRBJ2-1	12	CSCRLGYDEQFF
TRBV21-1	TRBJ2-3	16	CASSSEAGPSTDTQYF